This T cell receptor beta chain was sequenced during a study of blood T cells in healthy people across ages. Study results and caveats: The study found TCR beta diversity correlated strongly with naive T cell percentage.

The donors, aged about 6 to 90, were healthy Caucasians from Russia. Every donor gave around 10 milliliters of peripheral blood. The V gene end was trimmed by 4 bases and the J gene end by 6 bases; junction bases not matched to a gene: 6. Germline V gene data show CDR1 as SGHTA and CDR2 as FQGNSA. This CDR3 spans 15 amino acids. With respect to this clonotype: Its antigen is not identified.

Alongside a J-beta primer mix, a sample-barcoded 5' primer served in a second PCR lasting about 7 to 11 cycles. Samples each returned at least 3 million CDR3-containing paired-end reads. TCRdb analysed the 5' RACE reads with MiXCR anew, one entry per CDR3 protein. The sample contains about 640,000 distinct CDR3 sequences, around 54% of which appear only once. The source of this sequence is a man between 60 and 75 years old in good health. The sequencing sample was made of blood. V is TRBV7-2 and J is TRBJ1-6; 7 bases are a match to TRBD1. Here the CDR3 reads CASSSQGQSNSPLHF. The CDR3 DNA reads TGTGCCAGCAGCTCCCAGGGACAGTCTAATTCACCCCTCCACTTT.